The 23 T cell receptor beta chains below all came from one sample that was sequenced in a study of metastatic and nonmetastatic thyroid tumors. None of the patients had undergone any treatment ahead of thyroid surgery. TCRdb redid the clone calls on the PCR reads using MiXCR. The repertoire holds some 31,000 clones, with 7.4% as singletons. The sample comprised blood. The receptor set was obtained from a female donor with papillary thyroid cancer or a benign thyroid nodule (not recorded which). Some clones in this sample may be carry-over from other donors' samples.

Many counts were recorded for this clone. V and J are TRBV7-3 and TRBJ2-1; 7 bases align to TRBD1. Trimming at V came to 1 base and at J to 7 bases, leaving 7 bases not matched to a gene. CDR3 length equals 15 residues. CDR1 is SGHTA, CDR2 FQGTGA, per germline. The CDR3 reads CASSLRDRPLNEQFF. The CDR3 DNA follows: TGTGCCAGCAGCTTAAGGGACAGACCCTTGAATGAGCAGTTCTTC.

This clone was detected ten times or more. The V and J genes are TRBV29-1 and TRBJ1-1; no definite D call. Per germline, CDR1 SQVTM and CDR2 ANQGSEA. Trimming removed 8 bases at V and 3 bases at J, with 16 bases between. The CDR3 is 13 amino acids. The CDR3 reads CSSSPVGDTEAFF. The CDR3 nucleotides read TGCAGCTCGAGTCCAGTTGGGGACACTGAAGCTTTCTTT.

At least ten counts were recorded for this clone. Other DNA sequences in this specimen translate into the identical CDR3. CDR3 loop: CASSFQVYNEQFF. DNA for the CDR3: TGTGCCAGTAGTTTCCAAGTTTACAATGAGCAGTTCTTC. The genes are TRBV19 and TRBJ2-1; the D is unclear. This CDR3 contains 13 residues. CDR1 and CDR2 (germline): LNHDA, SQIVND (reference sequence). V was trimmed by 5 bases and J by 4 bases, leaving 9 bases between them.

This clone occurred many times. The CDR3 DNA sequence: TGTGCCAGCAGCTTAGCGCCTGGGCGAATCACAGATACGCAGTATTTT. This codes for CASSLAPGRITDTQYF. V and J are TRBV11-1 and TRBJ2-3; D ambiguous. From germline, CDR1 is SGHAT and CDR2 FQDESV (reference sequence). Between the trimmed V and J ends, which lost 0 bases and 2 bases, there was a span of 12 bases. This CDR3 comprises 16 residues.

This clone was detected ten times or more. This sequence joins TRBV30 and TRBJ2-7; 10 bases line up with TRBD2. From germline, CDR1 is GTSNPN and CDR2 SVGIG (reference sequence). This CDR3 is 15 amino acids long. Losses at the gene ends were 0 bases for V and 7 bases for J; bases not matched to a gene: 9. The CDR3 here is CAWSVGLAGVDEQYF. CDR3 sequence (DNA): TGTGCCTGGAGTGTAGGGCTAGCGGGAGTGGATGAGCAGTACTTC.

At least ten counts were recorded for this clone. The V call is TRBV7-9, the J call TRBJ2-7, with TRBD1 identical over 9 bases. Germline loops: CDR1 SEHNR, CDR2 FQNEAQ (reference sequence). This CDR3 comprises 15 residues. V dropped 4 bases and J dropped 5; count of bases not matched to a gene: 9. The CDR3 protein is CASSSWTGVSDEQYF. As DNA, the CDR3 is TGTGCCAGCAGCTCGTGGACAGGGGTTAGCGACGAGCAGTACTTC.

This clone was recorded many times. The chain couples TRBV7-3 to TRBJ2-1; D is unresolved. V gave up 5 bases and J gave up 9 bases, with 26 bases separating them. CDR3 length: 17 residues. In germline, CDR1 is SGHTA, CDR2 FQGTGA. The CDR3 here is CASSPVGSVRRSGEQFF. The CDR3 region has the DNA TGTGCCAGCAGCCCAGTCGGCTCGGTCCGTCGGAGTGGTGAGCAGTTCTTC.

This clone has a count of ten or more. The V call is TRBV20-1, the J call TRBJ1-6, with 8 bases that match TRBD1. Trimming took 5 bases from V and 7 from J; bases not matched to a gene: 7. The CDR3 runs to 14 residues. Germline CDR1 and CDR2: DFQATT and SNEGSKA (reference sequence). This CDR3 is CSAYGGQGNSPLHF. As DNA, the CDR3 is TGCAGTGCTTACGGAGGACAGGGAAATTCACCCCTCCACTTT.

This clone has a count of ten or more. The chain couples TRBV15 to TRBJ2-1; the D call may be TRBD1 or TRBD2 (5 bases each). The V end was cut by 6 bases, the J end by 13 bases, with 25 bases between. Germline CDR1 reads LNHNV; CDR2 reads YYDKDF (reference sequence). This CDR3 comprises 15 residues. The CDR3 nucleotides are TGTGCCACCAGTAGGGACGGCGCACTCTTGAGGACCCAGTTCTTC. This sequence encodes CATSRDGALLRTQFF.

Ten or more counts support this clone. The CDR3 loop is CASRGQGVVTGELFF. The CDR3 bases are TGTGCCAGCAGGGGACAGGGGGTAGTAACCGGGGAGCTGTTTTTT. The rearrangement links TRBV6-1 to TRBJ2-2, with 11 positions matching TRBD1. Germline V CDR1 and CDR2: MNHNS, SASEGT. Losses at the gene ends were 6 bases for V and 5 bases for J; bases not matched to a gene: 5. CDR3 length: 15 amino acids.

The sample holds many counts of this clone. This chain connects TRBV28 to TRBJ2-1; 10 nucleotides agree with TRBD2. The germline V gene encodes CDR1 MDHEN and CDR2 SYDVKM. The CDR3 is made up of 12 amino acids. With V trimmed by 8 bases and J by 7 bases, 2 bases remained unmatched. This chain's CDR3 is CASSTSGNEQFF. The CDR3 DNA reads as TGTGCCAGCTCGACTAGCGGGAATGAGCAGTTCTTC.

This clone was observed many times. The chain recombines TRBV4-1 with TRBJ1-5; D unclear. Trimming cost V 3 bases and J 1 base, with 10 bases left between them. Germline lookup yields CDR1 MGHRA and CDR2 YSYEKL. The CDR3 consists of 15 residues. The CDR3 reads CASSQGSGSNQPQHF. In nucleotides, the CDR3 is TGCGCCAGCAGCCAGGGCAGTGGCAGCAATCAGCCCCAGCATTTT.

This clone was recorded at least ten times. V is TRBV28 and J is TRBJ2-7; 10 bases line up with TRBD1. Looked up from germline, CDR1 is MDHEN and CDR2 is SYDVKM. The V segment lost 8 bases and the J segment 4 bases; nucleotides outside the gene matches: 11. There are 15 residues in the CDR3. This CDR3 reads CASGLDGTGDYEQYF. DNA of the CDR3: TGTGCCAGCGGGCTAGACGGGACAGGGGATTACGAGCAGTACTTC.

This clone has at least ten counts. CDR3 bases: TGTGCCAGCAAGCCCGTCTTTACAACTAGCAATCAGCCCCAGCATTTT. Its protein product is CASKPVFTTSNQPQHF. The chain employs TRBV6-1 and TRBJ1-5; no clear D. In germline, CDR1 is MNHNS, CDR2 SASEGT. The CDR3 length is 16 residues. The V end lost 7 bases, the J end lost 0 bases, and 16 bases lay between the germline ends.

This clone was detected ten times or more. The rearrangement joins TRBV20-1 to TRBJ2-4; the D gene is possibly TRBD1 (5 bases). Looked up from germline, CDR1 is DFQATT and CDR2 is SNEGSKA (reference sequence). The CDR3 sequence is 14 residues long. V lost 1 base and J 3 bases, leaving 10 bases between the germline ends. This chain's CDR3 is CSARVPRDKNIQYF. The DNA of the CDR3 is TGCAGTGCTAGAGTCCCCAGGGACAAAAACATTCAGTACTTC.

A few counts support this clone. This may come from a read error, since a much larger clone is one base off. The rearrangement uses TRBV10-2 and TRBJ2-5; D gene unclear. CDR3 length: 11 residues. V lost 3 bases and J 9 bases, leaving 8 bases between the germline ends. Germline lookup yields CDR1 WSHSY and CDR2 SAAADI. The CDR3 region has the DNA TGCGCCAGCAGTGAAGGAGATTCCCAGTACTTC. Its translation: CASSEGDSQYF.

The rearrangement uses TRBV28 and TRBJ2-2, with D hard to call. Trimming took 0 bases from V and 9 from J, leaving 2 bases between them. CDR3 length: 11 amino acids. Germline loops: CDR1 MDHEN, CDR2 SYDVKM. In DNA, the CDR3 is TGTGCCAGCAGTTTATGCTGGGAGCTGTTTTTT. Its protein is CASSLCWELFF.

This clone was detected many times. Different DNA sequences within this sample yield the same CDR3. CDR3 coding DNA: TGTGCCAGCAGCATACTCATGGGGACCCAGTACTTC. Protein product: CASSILMGTQYF. This chain connects TRBV7-9 to TRBJ2-5; D gene uncertain. The germline V gene encodes CDR1 SEHNR and CDR2 FQNEAQ (reference sequence). Between the trimmed V and J ends, which lost 5 bases and 7 bases, there was a span of 11 bases. The CDR3 is 12 amino acids.

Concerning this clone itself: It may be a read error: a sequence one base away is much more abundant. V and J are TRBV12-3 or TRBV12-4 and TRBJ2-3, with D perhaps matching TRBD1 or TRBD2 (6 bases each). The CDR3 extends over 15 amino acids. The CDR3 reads CVSSFGGFSTDTQYF. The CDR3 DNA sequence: TGTGTCAGCAGTTTCGGGGGCTTTAGCACAGATACGCAGTATTTT.

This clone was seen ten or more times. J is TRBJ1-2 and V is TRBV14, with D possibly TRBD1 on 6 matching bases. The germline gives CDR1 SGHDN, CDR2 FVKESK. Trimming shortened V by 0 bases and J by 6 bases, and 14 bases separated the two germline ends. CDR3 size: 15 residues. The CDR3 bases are TGTGCCAGCAGCCAAGACAGGACAGCTATGCATGGCTACACCTTC. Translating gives CASSQDRTAMHGYTF.

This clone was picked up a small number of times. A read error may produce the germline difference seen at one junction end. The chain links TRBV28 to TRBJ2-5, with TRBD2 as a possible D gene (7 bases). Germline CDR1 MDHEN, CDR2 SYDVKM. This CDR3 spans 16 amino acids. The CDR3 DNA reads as TGTACCAGCAGTCCAGCGGGGAGGGGGGCCCAAGAGACCCATTACTTC. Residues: CTSSPAGRGAQETHYF.

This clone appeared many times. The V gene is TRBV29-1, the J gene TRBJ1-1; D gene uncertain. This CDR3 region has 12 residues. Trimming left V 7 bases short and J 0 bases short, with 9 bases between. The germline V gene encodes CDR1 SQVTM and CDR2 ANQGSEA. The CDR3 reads CSARLMNTEAFF. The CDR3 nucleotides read TGCAGCGCCCGGTTAATGAACACTGAAGCTTTCTTT.

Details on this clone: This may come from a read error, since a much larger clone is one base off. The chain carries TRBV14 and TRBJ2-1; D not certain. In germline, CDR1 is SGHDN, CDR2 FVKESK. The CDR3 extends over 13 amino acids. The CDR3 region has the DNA TGTGTCAGCAGCCGCGGCCTGGGCGGCCCGTTTTTCTTC. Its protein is CVSSRGLGGPFFF.